This T cell receptor beta chain was sequenced for a study of blood T cell repertoires in COVID-19. V gave up 3 bases and J gave up 1 base, with 9 bases separating them. The CDR3 consists of 14 residues. CDR1 SQVTM and CDR2 ANQGSEA come from the germline V gene. The data were produced by immunoSEQ multiplex PCR, yet TCRdb's version contains in-frame clones alone and is incomplete. Of roughly 79,000 clones listed, 70% to 90% are singletons. The sequencing sample was made of peripheral blood. The receptor was isolated from a woman older than 75 with active or convalescent COVID-19. The chain couples TRBV29-1 to TRBJ2-2; tentative D call: TRBD2 (6 bases). The CDR3 region is CSVEEGWNTGELFF. CDR3 nucleotide sequence: TGCAGCGTTGAGGAGGGTTGGAACACCGGGGAGCTGTTTTTT.